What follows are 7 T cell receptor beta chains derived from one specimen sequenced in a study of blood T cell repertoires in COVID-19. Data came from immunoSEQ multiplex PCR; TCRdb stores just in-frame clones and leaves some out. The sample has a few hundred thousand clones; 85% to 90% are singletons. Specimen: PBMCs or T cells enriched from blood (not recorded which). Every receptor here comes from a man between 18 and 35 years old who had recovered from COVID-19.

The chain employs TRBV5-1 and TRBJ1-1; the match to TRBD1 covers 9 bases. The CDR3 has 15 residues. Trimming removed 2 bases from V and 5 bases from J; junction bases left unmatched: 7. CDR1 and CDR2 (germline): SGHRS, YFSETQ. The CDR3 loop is CASSFATGGGTEAFF. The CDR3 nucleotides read TGCGCCAGCAGCTTCGCGACAGGGGGAGGAACTGAAGCTTTCTTT. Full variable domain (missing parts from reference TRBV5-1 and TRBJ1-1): KAGVTQTPRYLIKTRGQQVTLSCSPISGHRSVSWYQQTPGQGLQFLFEYFSETQRNKGNFPGRFSGRQFSNSRSEMNVSTLELGDSALYLCASSFATGGGTEAFFGQGTRLTVV.

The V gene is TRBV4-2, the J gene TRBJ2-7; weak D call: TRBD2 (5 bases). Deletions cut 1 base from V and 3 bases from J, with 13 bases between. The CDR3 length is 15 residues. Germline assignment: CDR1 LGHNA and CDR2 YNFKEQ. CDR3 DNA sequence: TGTGCCAGCAGCCAAGGACCGAGAAGCGGCTACGAGCAGTACTTC. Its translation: CASSQGPRSGYEQYF.

The CDR3, as DNA: TGTGCCAGCTCACCGGTTTCAGGTGCCTACAATGAGCAGTTCTTC. It is translated as CASSPVSGAYNEQFF. V gene TRBV18 combines with J gene TRBJ2-1, with D unresolved. This CDR3 region has 15 residues. V was clipped by 3 bases and J by 2 bases, with 11 bases between them. The germline gives CDR1 KGHSH, CDR2 LQKENI.

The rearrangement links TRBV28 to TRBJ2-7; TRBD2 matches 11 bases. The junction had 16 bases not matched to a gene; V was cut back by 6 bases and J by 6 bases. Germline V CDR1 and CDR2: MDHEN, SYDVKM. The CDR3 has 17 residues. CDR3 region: CASSHPGLAVKSREQYF. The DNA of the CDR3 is TGTGCCAGCAGCCATCCGGGACTAGCGGTCAAATCGCGCGAGCAGTACTTC.

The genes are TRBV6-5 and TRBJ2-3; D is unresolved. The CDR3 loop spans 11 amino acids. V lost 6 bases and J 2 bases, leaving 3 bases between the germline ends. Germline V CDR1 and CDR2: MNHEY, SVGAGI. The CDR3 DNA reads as TGTGCCAGCAGCAACACAGATACGCAGTATTTT. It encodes CASSNTDTQYF.

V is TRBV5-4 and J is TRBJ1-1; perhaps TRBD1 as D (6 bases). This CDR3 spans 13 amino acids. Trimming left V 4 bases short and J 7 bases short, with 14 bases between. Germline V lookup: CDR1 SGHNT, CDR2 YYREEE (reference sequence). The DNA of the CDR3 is TGTGCCAGCAGCCCGGGGGGCGGCGGTGAAGCTTTCTTT. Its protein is CASSPGGGGEAFF.

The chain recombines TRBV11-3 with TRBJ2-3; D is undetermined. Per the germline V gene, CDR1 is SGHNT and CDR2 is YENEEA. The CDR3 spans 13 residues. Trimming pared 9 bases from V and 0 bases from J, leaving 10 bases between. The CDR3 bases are TGTGCCAGAGTCGATGAGAGCACAGATACGCAGTATTTT. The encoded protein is CARVDESTDTQYF.